A single T cell receptor (beta chain) is shown here with its context. Its specificity is unknown. Sequencing was performed with immunoSEQ multiplex PCR; in TCRdb, only in-frame clones are kept and a portion is missing. The sample lists 15,000 to 20,000 clones; around four fifths were seen once. The data originate from a study of PD-1 blockade in classical Hodgkin lymphoma. Following autologous stem cell transplantation, relapse occurred in every patient, and exposure to brentuximab vedotin varied. Magnetic depletion of unwanted cells isolated CD4+ T cells from thawed PBMCs. Overall study results and limits: Exclusion was applied to patients who started nivolumab under 1 year after ASCT.

Losses at the gene ends were 2 bases for V and 9 bases for J; bases not matched to a gene: 13. The CDR3 sequence is 16 residues long. CDR1 and CDR2 (germline): MNHEY, SMNVEV (reference sequence). This chain connects TRBV27 to TRBJ2-3, with TRBD2 matching over 8 bases. This TCR derives from a human donor with classical Hodgkin lymphoma. The specimen comprised CD4+ T cells from blood, sampled at baseline. CDR3 in DNA: TGTGCCAGCAGTTTAGACCTAGCGGGTGGTTTAAGAACGCAGTATTTT. It codes for CASSLDLAGGLRTQYF.